The source of this T cell receptor beta chain is a study of cytomegalovirus exposure and HLA in healthy donors. There are 12 residues in the CDR3. Germline CDR1 and CDR2: SNHLY and FYNNEI. V was clipped by 9 bases and J by 7 bases, with 16 bases between them. Amplification used 60 Vbeta primers and 13 Jbeta primers. The table came from immunoSEQ multiplex PCR; TCRdb's copy has only in-frame clones and leaves some out. Recorded for this sample: 170,000 or so clones. Sequenced material: PBMCs. The sequence was obtained from a man aged 30-40 years in good health and CMV-seronegative. This sequence joins TRBV2 and TRBJ2-7, with D possibly matching TRBD2 (6 bases). DNA of the CDR3: TGTGCCAGTAGGGGACTTTTTAGGGAGCAGTACTTC. It yields the protein CASRGLFREQYF.